This is a list of T cell receptor beta chains from one sample in a study of T cell changes during pregnancy in multiple sclerosis. The data were produced by immunoSEQ multiplex PCR, yet TCRdb's version contains in-frame clones alone and is incomplete. The sample carries about 22,000 clones, roughly 87% recorded once. Specimen: CD8+ T cells from peripheral blood mononuclear cells, collected after pregnancy. These receptors were obtained from a female donor with multiple sclerosis, enrolled in a pregnancy study. CDR3s include the opening cysteine and the closing phenylalanine or tryptophan. Each record gives: J gene, D gene, clone size, V gene, CDR3 DNA, CDR3 protein. A D gene is named only where the DNA matches it firmly. Clone size appears in some rows only: once, few, many, or a class for an expanded clone.

j_call: TRBJ2-7
d_call: -
clone_size: -
v_call: TRBV19
cdr3_nt: TGTGCCAGTAGTATAGCGAGAGGGCTTCTCTACGAGCAGTACTTC
cdr3_aa: CASSIARGLLYEQYF

j_call: TRBJ1-5
d_call: -
clone_size: few
v_call: TRBV30
cdr3_nt: TGTGCCTGGAGTCCTGGGACTACAAATCAGCCCCAGCATTTT
cdr3_aa: CAWSPGTTNQPQHF

j_call: TRBJ2-7
d_call: TRBD2
clone_size: once
v_call: TRBV4-1
cdr3_nt: TGCGCCAGCAGCGGCGGGGGAGCCGGGGAGCAGTACTTC
cdr3_aa: CASSGGGAGEQYF

j_call: TRBJ1-3
d_call: -
clone_size: -
v_call: TRBV6-1
cdr3_nt: TGTGCCAGCAGCGGGGACTGGTGGGGAAACACCATATATTTT
cdr3_aa: CASSGDWWGNTIYF

j_call: TRBJ2-7
d_call: TRBD2
clone_size: -
v_call: TRBV9
cdr3_nt: TGTGCCAGCAGCGTAGGAGATGGGCTAGCGGGCTACGAGCAGTACTTC
cdr3_aa: CASSVGDGLAGYEQYF

j_call: TRBJ2-1
d_call: TRBD2
clone_size: medium-sized
v_call: TRBV4-3
cdr3_nt: TGCGCCAGCAGCCCATCTAGCGGGAACCCCTACAATGAGCAGTTCTTC
cdr3_aa: CASSPSSGNPYNEQFF

j_call: TRBJ2-2
d_call: -
clone_size: once
v_call: TRBV27
cdr3_nt: TGTGCCAGCAGTCCCGAGCGGGTCACGAACACCGGGGAGCTGTTTTTT
cdr3_aa: CASSPERVTNTGELFF

j_call: TRBJ2-1
d_call: -
clone_size: -
v_call: TRBV9
cdr3_nt: TGTGCCAGCAGCGCACCGACAGGAGCCTCCTACAATGAGCAGTTCTTC
cdr3_aa: CASSAPTGASYNEQFF

j_call: TRBJ2-1
d_call: -
clone_size: -
v_call: TRBV5-1
cdr3_nt: TGCGCCAGCAGCTTGGGCCGGCCGGGCGGGAAGGACAATGAGCAGTTCTTC
cdr3_aa: CASSLGRPGGKDNEQFF

j_call: TRBJ2-7
d_call: -
clone_size: -
v_call: TRBV6-5
cdr3_nt: TGTGCCAGCAAAGGCAGGGAAACCTACGAGCAGTACTTC
cdr3_aa: CASKGRETYEQYF

j_call: TRBJ2-7
d_call: -
clone_size: -
v_call: TRBV29-1
cdr3_nt: TGCAGCGTTCAGGGTTCAACCTACGAGCAGTACTTC
cdr3_aa: CSVQGSTYEQYF

j_call: TRBJ2-1
d_call: TRBD2
clone_size: -
v_call: TRBV6-4
cdr3_nt: TGTGCCAGCAGTGACTCAAGGGAGGGCCTTATCAATGAGCAGTTCTTC
cdr3_aa: CASSDSREGLINEQFF

j_call: TRBJ2-1
d_call: TRBD2
clone_size: -
v_call: TRBV9
cdr3_nt: TGTGCCAGCAGCGTCCTGACTAGCGGGAGCGTCCATGAGCAGTTCTTC
cdr3_aa: CASSVLTSGSVHEQFF

j_call: TRBJ1-5
d_call: TRBD1
clone_size: -
v_call: TRBV6-5
cdr3_nt: TGTGCCAGCAGGCCGACAGGGCGCAATCAGCCCCAGCATTTT
cdr3_aa: CASRPTGRNQPQHF

j_call: TRBJ1-1
d_call: TRBD1
clone_size: once
v_call: TRBV19
cdr3_nt: TGTGCCAGTAGTGGTTCCGGACAGGGCTACACTGAAGCTTTCTTT
cdr3_aa: CASSGSGQGYTEAFF

j_call: TRBJ1-2
d_call: -
clone_size: -
v_call: TRBV7-9
cdr3_nt: TGTGCCAGCAGCCCGGACAGTGCAGGGTATGGCTACACCTTC
cdr3_aa: CASSPDSAGYGYTF

j_call: TRBJ2-7
d_call: TRBD2
clone_size: -
v_call: TRBV27
cdr3_nt: TGTGCCAGCAGCCCGGGGACTAGCGGGAGTGAGCAGTACTTC
cdr3_aa: CASSPGTSGSEQYF

j_call: TRBJ1-5
d_call: TRBD1
clone_size: -
v_call: TRBV5-1
cdr3_nt: TGCGCCAGCAGCCGTTGGGGGGGACAGGGCGGTTATCAGCCCCAGCATTTT
cdr3_aa: CASSRWGGQGGYQPQHF

j_call: TRBJ2-1
d_call: -
clone_size: -
v_call: TRBV5-6
cdr3_nt: TGTGCCAGCAGCTTGGGGAGTTCCTACAATGAGCAGTTCTTC
cdr3_aa: CASSLGSSYNEQFF

j_call: TRBJ2-1
d_call: -
clone_size: -
v_call: TRBV2
cdr3_nt: TGTGCCAGCAGTGCCTACCAGCGCCCAAATGAGCAGTTCTTC
cdr3_aa: CASSAYQRPNEQFF

j_call: TRBJ2-1
d_call: TRBD2
clone_size: -
v_call: TRBV7-2
cdr3_nt: TGTGCCAGCAGCCCCTGGGTGACTAGCGGGAGATCGTCCTACAATGAGCAGTTCTTC
cdr3_aa: CASSPWVTSGRSSYNEQFF

j_call: TRBJ2-7
d_call: TRBD1
clone_size: -
v_call: TRBV27
cdr3_nt: TGTGCCAGCAGTTTATTCGGGACAGGGGCCTACGAGCAGTACTTC
cdr3_aa: CASSLFGTGAYEQYF

j_call: TRBJ2-7
d_call: TRBD1
clone_size: once
v_call: TRBV5-6
cdr3_nt: TGTGCCAGCAGCCGGCCGGGACAGGGGCACCACGAGCAGTACTTC
cdr3_aa: CASSRPGQGHHEQYF

j_call: TRBJ1-1
d_call: -
clone_size: -
v_call: TRBV13
cdr3_nt: TGTGCCAGCAGCTTAGGGGGCAGTCTGAACACTGAAGCTTTCTTT
cdr3_aa: CASSLGGSLNTEAFF

j_call: TRBJ2-1
d_call: -
clone_size: -
v_call: TRBV10-1
cdr3_nt: TGCGCCAGCAGCTGGGACTTCACCAATGAGCAGTTCTTC
cdr3_aa: CASSWDFTNEQFF

j_call: TRBJ2-7
d_call: -
clone_size: -
v_call: TRBV6-5
cdr3_nt: TGTGCCAGCAGTTACTCCTACAGGGACGAGCAGTACTTC
cdr3_aa: CASSYSYRDEQYF

j_call: TRBJ1-1
d_call: TRBD1
clone_size: -
v_call: TRBV11-2
cdr3_nt: TGTGCCAGCAGCTTAGTTGAGGGGGCGTACACTGAAGCTTTCTTT
cdr3_aa: CASSLVEGAYTEAFF

j_call: TRBJ2-7
d_call: -
clone_size: -
v_call: TRBV27
cdr3_nt: TGTGCCAGCAGTTTTAGTGCAGGCACGATCTCCTACGAGCAGTACTTC
cdr3_aa: CASSFSAGTISYEQYF

j_call: TRBJ1-1
d_call: TRBD1
clone_size: -
v_call: TRBV15
cdr3_nt: TGTGCCACCAGCGACCCCCGACAGGGGCGGGGAACTGAAGCTTTCTTT
cdr3_aa: CATSDPRQGRGTEAFF

j_call: TRBJ2-1
d_call: -
clone_size: -
v_call: TRBV19
cdr3_nt: TGTGCCAGTAGAACGGGACTCGGCAGCAATGAGCAGTTCTTC
cdr3_aa: CASRTGLGSNEQFF

j_call: TRBJ2-1
d_call: -
clone_size: -
v_call: TRBV5-1
cdr3_nt: TGCGCCAGCAGCTTGGTTAAAAATGAGCAGTTCTTC
cdr3_aa: CASSLVKNEQFF

j_call: TRBJ1-5
d_call: -
clone_size: -
v_call: TRBV6-5
cdr3_nt: TGTGCCAGCAGTTCCTCGCCAGGGGTTAGCAATCAGCCCCAGCATTTT
cdr3_aa: CASSSSPGVSNQPQHF

j_call: TRBJ2-1
d_call: TRBD2
clone_size: -
v_call: TRBV7-9
cdr3_nt: TGTGCCAGCAGCTCAGAACTTAGCGGGGCCGACAATGAGCAGTTCTTC
cdr3_aa: CASSSELSGADNEQFF

j_call: TRBJ2-1
d_call: -
clone_size: few
v_call: TRBV5-1
cdr3_nt: TGCGCCAGCGGGGGAGGTCCCCACAATGAGCAGTTCTTC
cdr3_aa: CASGGGPHNEQFF

j_call: TRBJ1-2
d_call: -
clone_size: -
v_call: TRBV2
cdr3_nt: TGTGCCAGCGGGAGTTTCAACCTGGTTGAAATCTATGGCTACACCTTC
cdr3_aa: CASGSFNLVEIYGYTF

j_call: TRBJ2-5
d_call: TRBD2
clone_size: -
v_call: TRBV5-8
cdr3_nt: TGTGCCAGCAGCTTTGGCGCGGGAGGAGGTCAAGAGACCCAGTACTTC
cdr3_aa: CASSFGAGGGQETQYF

j_call: TRBJ1-3
d_call: -
clone_size: -
v_call: TRBV28
cdr3_nt: TGTGCCAGCAGTACTCCAAGTCTCTCTGGAAACACCATATATTTT
cdr3_aa: CASSTPSLSGNTIYF

j_call: TRBJ1-1
d_call: -
clone_size: -
v_call: TRBV6-6
cdr3_nt: TGTGCCAGCAGTTTACCGGGGACTGAAGCTTTCTTT
cdr3_aa: CASSLPGTEAFF

j_call: TRBJ2-3
d_call: -
clone_size: -
v_call: TRBV6-5
cdr3_nt: TGTGCCAGCAGTTATTCCAGCAGAGGCATAGAGAGGACGCAGTATTTT
cdr3_aa: CASSYSSRGIERTQYF

j_call: TRBJ2-5
d_call: -
clone_size: -
v_call: TRBV10-3
cdr3_nt: TGTGCCATCAGTGAGTCGATACTAGCTGGGACCCAGTACTTC
cdr3_aa: CAISESILAGTQYF

j_call: TRBJ2-7
d_call: TRBD2
clone_size: -
v_call: TRBV29-1
cdr3_nt: TGCAGCGTTGAACTAGCGGGAGGGTCCTACGAGCAGTACTTC
cdr3_aa: CSVELAGGSYEQYF

j_call: TRBJ1-5
d_call: -
clone_size: few
v_call: TRBV2
cdr3_nt: TGTGCCAGCAGTGAAGGGCAGGGTCAGCCCCAGCATTTT
cdr3_aa: CASSEGQGQPQHF

j_call: TRBJ2-4
d_call: TRBD1
clone_size: -
v_call: TRBV7-8
cdr3_nt: TGTGCCAGCAGCCCTGCCGGGACAGGAGGAAGCATTCAGTACTTC
cdr3_aa: CASSPAGTGGSIQYF

j_call: TRBJ2-7
d_call: TRBD2
clone_size: -
v_call: TRBV4-2
cdr3_nt: TGTGCCAGCAGCCAAGAGAGGATCCCCGGGACTAGCGGATACGAGCAGTACTTC
cdr3_aa: CASSQERIPGTSGYEQYF

j_call: TRBJ1-4
d_call: -
clone_size: -
v_call: TRBV6-1
cdr3_nt: TGTGCCAGCAGTGAAAGTGAGCTTAATGAAAAACTGTTTTTT
cdr3_aa: CASSESELNEKLFF